The clone carrying this T cell receptor (beta chain) was seen only once. The antigen is unknown. In TCRdb, the 5' RACE reads were re-called with MiXCR into one record per CDR3 protein. This sample carries roughly 750,000 distinct CDR3 sequences, about 20% of them seen once, and the ten largest clones take roughly 4%. Germline-derived CDR1 and CDR2 are SGHKS and YYEKEE (reference sequence). V was pared by 1 base and J by 3 bases, with 10 bases of the junction left unmatched. The CDR3 covers 17 residues. The sample belongs to a study of identical twins. Whole-study results and caveats: The degree of excess twin sharing was weaker in beta out-of-frame sequences.

The same data also went into a second study, on T cells expressing NK-cell markers. That work states: Each of roughly 6 donors carried dominant NKG2C+ clonotypes accounting for about 1.0-7.0% of CD8+ T cells.

The clonotype originates from a woman aged 18-35 years in good health. V is TRBV5-5 and J is TRBJ2-5, with TRBD2 matching 9 bases. The sample consisted of PBMCs. DNA for the CDR3: TGTGCCAGCAGCTTGTTTACCCGACTAGCGGACAAAGAGACCCAGTACTTC. Translation: CASSLFTRLADKETQYF.